The 9 T cell receptor beta chains listed next were all sequenced from one sample in a study of shared clonotypes between healthy human individuals. Produced via immunoSEQ multiplex PCR; TCRdb's table is partial and in-frame only. This table holds about 1.1 million clones, 70% to 80% found once. The sequenced sample consisted of memory CD4+ T cells from PBMCs. Documented subset: CD45RA-negative fraction. Receptors were obtained from a man aged 18 to 30 in good health. Some clones in this sample may be carry-over from other donors' samples.

As regards this clone: A much more abundant neighbour one base away suggests this may be a read error. CDR3 coding DNA: TGTGCCAGCAGCACCGACAGAACAGATACGCAGTATTTT. Translated: CASSTDRTDTQYF. The chain combines TRBV25-1 with TRBJ2-3; maybe TRBD1 (5 bases). Germline V gene sequence: CDR1 MGHDK, CDR2 SYGVNS. The V end lost 6 bases, the J end lost 3 bases, and 10 bases lay between the germline ends. CDR3 size: 13 residues.

The rearrangement uses TRBV7-2 and TRBJ2-7; 7 nucleotides agree with TRBD2. This CDR3 region has 14 residues. J gave up 7 bases and V 3 bases, and 9 bases lay outside the gene matches. Germline V CDR1 and CDR2: SGHTA, FQGNSA. CDR3 loop: CASSLSGVLREQYF. CDR3 nucleotides: TGTGCCAGCAGCTTGAGCGGGGTCTTGAGGGAGCAGTACTTC. Full variable domain (remainder filled in from reference TRBV7-2 and TRBJ2-7): GAGVSQSPSNKVTEKGKDVELRCDPISGHTALYWYRQSLGQGLEFLIYFQGNSAPDKSGLPSDRFSAERTGGSVSTLTIQRTQQEDSAVYLCASSLSGVLREQYFGPGTRLTVT.

This clone was seen just once. The chain's CDR3 is CASSFQWAYGYTF. CDR3 bases: TGTGCCAGCAGTTTCCAGTGGGCCTATGGCTACACCTTC. This chain links TRBV28 with TRBJ1-2; D is uncertain. The V gene lost 3 bases and the J gene lost 4 bases, with 9 bases spanning the gap. Germline V lookup: CDR1 MDHEN, CDR2 SYDVKM. The length of the CDR3 is 13 residues.

This clone has a handful of counts. V gene TRBV5-1 combines with J gene TRBJ1-4; the match to TRBD1 covers 8 bases. J was trimmed by 8 bases and V by 4 bases; bases with no gene match: 13. The CDR3 extends over 16 amino acids. Germline V gene data show CDR1 as SGHRS and CDR2 as YFSETQ. CDR3 bases: TGCGCCAGCAGCACAAACCCGACAGGGGAGGGAGAAAAACTGTTTTTT. Translation gives CASSTNPTGEGEKLFF. Together with reference TRBV5-1 and TRBJ1-4, the CDR3 gives the full variable domain: KAGVTQTPRYLIKTRGQQVTLSCSPISGHRSVSWYQQTPGQGLQFLFEYFSETQRNKGNFPGRFSGRQFSNSRSEMNVSTLELGDSALYLCASSTNPTGEGEKLFFGSGTQLSVL.

Comment on this clone: This sample also contains other DNA sequences that code for the same CDR3. V usage is TRBV7-3 and J usage is TRBJ2-2, with D unclear. Trimming shortened V by 2 bases and J by 6 bases, and 10 bases separated the two germline ends. In germline, CDR1 is SGHTA, CDR2 FQGTGA. There are 14 residues in the CDR3. CDR3 region: CASSLDQGSGELFF. CDR3 coding DNA: TGTGCCAGCAGCTTAGACCAAGGGTCCGGGGAGCTGTTTTTT.

The CDR3 is CASSSPVIMEKLFF. CDR3 nucleotides: TGTGCCAGCAGTTCCCCCGTTATTATGGAAAAACTGTTTTTT. The chain employs TRBV28 and TRBJ1-4; no clear D. Germline lookup yields CDR1 MDHEN and CDR2 SYDVKM. CDR3 length equals 14 residues. The V end lost 4 bases, the J end lost 8 bases, and 14 bases lay between the germline ends.

The V and J genes are TRBV6-1 and TRBJ2-1; D is ambiguous. The CDR3 sequence is 16 residues long. V lost 1 base to trimming and J lost 0 bases, with 10 bases between them. The germline CDR1 and CDR2 sequences are MNHNS and SASEGT. The CDR3 here is CASSEDRASSYNEQFF. The CDR3 DNA sequence: TGTGCCAGCAGTGAAGATAGGGCGAGCTCCTACAATGAGCAGTTCTTC.

The chain carries TRBV2 and TRBJ2-4, with D tentatively TRBD1 (5 bases). The CDR3 totals 17 residues. Germline loops: CDR1 SNHLY, CDR2 FYNNEI. Trimming stripped 3 bases from V and 1 base from J, with 16 bases between. The CDR3 region is CASSDDRSLGAKNIQYF. The CDR3 nucleotides are TGTGCCAGCAGTGACGACAGATCCCTAGGGGCCAAAAACATTCAGTACTTC. The full variable domain, rest sourced from reference TRBV2 and TRBJ2-4, is EPEVTQTPSHQVTQMGQEVILRCVPISNHLYFYWYRQILGQKVEFLVSFYNNEISEKSEIFDDQFSVERPDGSNFTLKIRSTKLEDSAMYFCASSDDRSLGAKNIQYFGAGTRLSVL.

The V and J genes are TRBV5-6 and TRBJ1-5; D unresolved. The CDR3 has 13 amino acids. Per germline, CDR1 SGHDT and CDR2 YYEEEE. The V end lost 4 bases, the J end lost 6 bases, and 11 bases lay between the germline ends. The CDR3 region has the DNA TGTGCCAGCAGCCCCGTGACGGCTCAGCCCCAGCATTTT. Protein product: CASSPVTAQPQHF.